This T cell receptor beta chain was observed in a study of cytomegalovirus exposure and HLA in healthy donors. Study-wide points: A few chains linked to CMV were shown in vitro to be specific for CMV antigens. TCR beta chains numbering 164 were designated cytomegalovirus-associated. For most TCR sequences rarity was the rule, although some public TCRs occurred in many donors. Cytomegalovirus status was reportedly diagnosed by the classifier with high specificity and sensitivity.

TCRdb's copy holds only in-frame clones and misses some; the assay was immunoSEQ multiplex PCR. The data show over 250,000 clones, with approximately 90% seen just once and roughly 1.1% held by the top ten. Germline trimming cut 1 base from V and 2 bases from J; bases unmatched to any gene: 3. Germline CDR1 SEHNR, CDR2 FQNEAQ (reference sequence). CDR3 length equals 15 residues. For this clone: Its antigen remains unknown.

This TCR was sampled from a woman in her twenties or thirties in good health and CMV-seropositive. The V call is TRBV7-9, the J call TRBJ2-7, with TRBD2 matching 9 bases. The sequenced material came from PBMCs. The CDR3 coding sequence is TGTGCCAGCAGCTTAGTGGGCGGGAGGGCCTACGAGCAGTACTTC. It encodes CASSLVGGRAYEQYF.